A selection of T cell receptor beta chains follows, all from one sample in a study of blood T cell repertoires in COVID-19. Assay used: immunoSEQ multiplex PCR; TCRdb lists only in-frame clones, some missing. The table has around 300,000 clones, about 87% seen once. Sequenced sample: PBMCs or T cells enriched from blood (not recorded which). The receptors here all came from a woman in her 50s who had recovered from COVID-19. The CDR3 runs from the conserved cysteine through the conserved F or W. Each record gives: D gene, clone size, CDR3 length, J gene, V gene, CDR3 DNA, CDR3 protein. A D gene is named only where the DNA matches it firmly. The size field is filled for only some rows; it gives once, few, many or a size class.

d_call: -; clone_size: -; cdr3_length: 14; j_call: TRBJ1-4; v_call: TRBV5-5; cdr3_nt: TGTGCCAGCAGCCTCCAGGGAGGGAGTGAAAAACTGTTTTTT; cdr3_aa: CASSLQGGSEKLFF
d_call: TRBD1; clone_size: -; cdr3_length: 16; j_call: TRBJ2-7; v_call: TRBV20-1; cdr3_nt: TGCAGTGCTAGTACAGGGGGCCTTCCCAGCTCCTACGAGCAGTACTTC; cdr3_aa: CSASTGGLPSSYEQYF
d_call: TRBD2; clone_size: -; cdr3_length: 17; j_call: TRBJ2-1; v_call: TRBV5-8; cdr3_nt: TGTGCCAGCGCCGGGACTAGCGGGAGCCTTTCCTACAATGAGCAGTTCTTC; cdr3_aa: CASAGTSGSLSYNEQFF
d_call: TRBD1; clone_size: few; cdr3_length: 14; j_call: TRBJ1-6; v_call: TRBV6-5; cdr3_nt: TGTGCCAGCAGACAGGGGGCCGGGAATTCACCCCTCCACTTT; cdr3_aa: CASRQGAGNSPLHF
d_call: TRBD1; clone_size: -; cdr3_length: 15; j_call: TRBJ1-4; v_call: TRBV11-1; cdr3_nt: TGTGCCAGCAGCCAAACCGGGACAGGGATCGGAAAACTGTTTTTT; cdr3_aa: CASSQTGTGIGKLFF
d_call: TRBD1; clone_size: -; cdr3_length: 12; j_call: TRBJ1-2; v_call: TRBV2; cdr3_nt: TGTGCCAGCAGTGTCACAGGGGCGTTCTACACCTTC; cdr3_aa: CASSVTGAFYTF
d_call: -; clone_size: -; cdr3_length: 14; j_call: TRBJ2-1; v_call: TRBV7-9; cdr3_nt: TGTGCCAGCAGCTTAGACGGACTGTACAATGAGCAGTTCTTC; cdr3_aa: CASSLDGLYNEQFF
d_call: TRBD2; clone_size: -; cdr3_length: 13; j_call: TRBJ2-1; v_call: TRBV2; cdr3_nt: TGTGCCAGCATCGCGGGACTAGCCAATGAGCAGTTCTTC; cdr3_aa: CASIAGLANEQFF
d_call: -; clone_size: -; cdr3_length: 14; j_call: TRBJ2-1; v_call: TRBV28; cdr3_nt: TGTGCCAGCAGTAGTCCAGGGTTGTACAATGAGCAGTTCTTC; cdr3_aa: CASSSPGLYNEQFF
d_call: TRBD2; clone_size: -; cdr3_length: 16; j_call: TRBJ2-1; v_call: TRBV28; cdr3_nt: TGTGCCACCCGGACTAGCGGGAGAGGTTCCTACAATGAGCAGTTCTTC; cdr3_aa: CATRTSGRGSYNEQFF
d_call: TRBD1; clone_size: -; cdr3_length: 13; j_call: TRBJ1-2; v_call: TRBV5-1; cdr3_nt: TGCGCCAGCAGGACAGGGGAAGGGTATGGCTACACCTTC; cdr3_aa: CASRTGEGYGYTF
d_call: -; clone_size: -; cdr3_length: 15; j_call: TRBJ2-3; v_call: TRBV11-3; cdr3_nt: TGTGCCAGCAGCGGGCGGGACAGCCCCACAGATACGCAGTATTTT; cdr3_aa: CASSGRDSPTDTQYF
d_call: TRBD1; clone_size: once; cdr3_length: 13; j_call: TRBJ1-1; v_call: TRBV18; cdr3_nt: TGTGCCAGCTCACCTGGACAGGGGAACGGCGCTTTCTTT; cdr3_aa: CASSPGQGNGAFF
d_call: -; clone_size: few; cdr3_length: 14; j_call: TRBJ1-5; v_call: TRBV6-6; cdr3_nt: TGTGCCAGCAGCCCGAGGGGGGGTAATCAGCCCCAGCATTTT; cdr3_aa: CASSPRGGNQPQHF
d_call: -; clone_size: -; cdr3_length: 16; j_call: TRBJ2-2; v_call: TRBV5-1; cdr3_nt: TGCGCCAGCAGCTTGGCAGGGACTTCGAACACCGGGGAGCTGTTTTTT; cdr3_aa: CASSLAGTSNTGELFF
d_call: TRBD2; clone_size: few; cdr3_length: 19; j_call: TRBJ2-1; v_call: TRBV27; cdr3_nt: TGTGCCAGCAGTTTCCGACGGATATCAGCGGGGAGCTCCTACAATGAGCAGTTCTTC; cdr3_aa: CASSFRRISAGSSYNEQFF
d_call: -; clone_size: -; cdr3_length: 15; j_call: TRBJ2-1; v_call: TRBV20-1; cdr3_nt: TGCAGTGCTAGTTTTCCGGGAGTTTACTACAATGAGCAGTTCTTC; cdr3_aa: CSASFPGVYYNEQFF
d_call: -; clone_size: -; cdr3_length: 12; j_call: TRBJ2-3; v_call: TRBV7-2; cdr3_nt: TGTGCCAGCAGCCCCGGGGCAGATACGCAGTATTTT; cdr3_aa: CASSPGADTQYF
d_call: -; clone_size: -; cdr3_length: 17; j_call: TRBJ2-2; v_call: TRBV6-2/TRBV6-3; cdr3_nt: TGTGCCAGCAGTTACCGTCCCCCCAGTCGAGGCACCGGGGAGCTGTTTTTT; cdr3_aa: CASSYRPPSRGTGELFF
d_call: -; clone_size: -; cdr3_length: 15; j_call: TRBJ1-1; v_call: TRBV11-2; cdr3_nt: TGTGCCAGCAGCTTAGGACAGGCGGTGAACACTGAAGCTTTCTTT; cdr3_aa: CASSLGQAVNTEAFF
d_call: TRBD1; clone_size: -; cdr3_length: 15; j_call: TRBJ2-7; v_call: TRBV15; cdr3_nt: TGTGCCACCAGCAGAAACAGGGGGCTCACTGGCGAGCAGTACTTC; cdr3_aa: CATSRNRGLTGEQYF
d_call: -; clone_size: -; cdr3_length: 13; j_call: TRBJ1-2; v_call: TRBV12-3/TRBV12-4; cdr3_nt: TGTGCCAGCAGTTTGGCCAGAAACTATGGCTACACCTTC; cdr3_aa: CASSLARNYGYTF
d_call: -; clone_size: -; cdr3_length: 13; j_call: TRBJ1-2; v_call: TRBV28; cdr3_nt: TGTGCCAGCAGTAAGATAGCTAACTATGGCTACACCTTC; cdr3_aa: CASSKIANYGYTF
d_call: -; clone_size: once; cdr3_length: 14; j_call: TRBJ1-4; v_call: TRBV6-5; cdr3_nt: TGTGCCAGCAGTTACTTGGCGGATAATGAAAAACTGTTTTTT; cdr3_aa: CASSYLADNEKLFF
d_call: TRBD1; clone_size: -; cdr3_length: 15; j_call: TRBJ1-6; v_call: TRBV2; cdr3_nt: TGTGCCAGCAGGGGACAGGTCGTTGAGAGTTCACCCCTCCACTTT; cdr3_aa: CASRGQVVESSPLHF
d_call: -; clone_size: -; cdr3_length: 14; j_call: TRBJ1-2; v_call: TRBV29-1; cdr3_nt: TGCAGCGTTCCTGGCCTCGGGACAAACTATGGCTACACCTTC; cdr3_aa: CSVPGLGTNYGYTF
d_call: TRBD1; clone_size: -; cdr3_length: 13; j_call: TRBJ1-2; v_call: TRBV28; cdr3_nt: TGTGCCAGCAGTACAGGGGGCTTTTATGGCTACACCTTC; cdr3_aa: CASSTGGFYGYTF
d_call: -; clone_size: -; cdr3_length: 13; j_call: TRBJ1-1; v_call: TRBV9; cdr3_nt: TGTGCCAGCAGCGTAGAACTGCACACTGAAGCTTTCTTT; cdr3_aa: CASSVELHTEAFF
d_call: TRBD1; clone_size: -; cdr3_length: 15; j_call: TRBJ2-3; v_call: TRBV19; cdr3_nt: TGTGCCAGTACCAAAGGGACAGGGAGCCCAGATACGCAGTATTTT; cdr3_aa: CASTKGTGSPDTQYF
d_call: -; clone_size: -; cdr3_length: 18; j_call: TRBJ2-1; v_call: TRBV5-8; cdr3_nt: TGTGCCAGCAGCTTACGGGGAGTTCGTGGATTAGAGTACAATGAGCAGTTCTTC; cdr3_aa: CASSLRGVRGLEYNEQFF
d_call: -; clone_size: -; cdr3_length: 13; j_call: TRBJ1-3; v_call: TRBV28; cdr3_nt: TGTGCCAGCACTCCCAGGGGCTCGAACACCATATATTTT; cdr3_aa: CASTPRGSNTIYF
d_call: TRBD2; clone_size: -; cdr3_length: 15; j_call: TRBJ2-2; v_call: TRBV4-3; cdr3_nt: TGCGCCAGCAGCTCGCGGGAGGGAGGCACCGGGGAGCTGTTTTTT; cdr3_aa: CASSSREGGTGELFF
d_call: TRBD1; clone_size: -; cdr3_length: 15; j_call: TRBJ2-3; v_call: TRBV29-1; cdr3_nt: TGCAGCCTCCTTGAAGGGACAGGGCGGACAGATACGCAGTATTTT; cdr3_aa: CSLLEGTGRTDTQYF
d_call: TRBD2; clone_size: -; cdr3_length: 15; j_call: TRBJ2-1; v_call: TRBV7-3; cdr3_nt: TGTGCCAGCAGCTTAACAACGGGAGGCCGCAATGAGCAGTTCTTC; cdr3_aa: CASSLTTGGRNEQFF
d_call: -; clone_size: -; cdr3_length: 23; j_call: TRBJ2-2; v_call: TRBV13; cdr3_nt: TGTGCCAGCAGCGTAATAATACCTCAACTAAGAATCCGGGACTCTTCGAACACCGGGGAGCTGTTTTTT; cdr3_aa: CASSVIIPQLRIRDSSNTGELFF
d_call: -; clone_size: once; cdr3_length: 14; j_call: TRBJ2-7; v_call: TRBV7-9; cdr3_nt: TGTGCCAGCAGCTTAGCGCAGGGGTCAGTGGAGCAGTACTTC; cdr3_aa: CASSLAQGSVEQYF
d_call: -; clone_size: -; cdr3_length: 16; j_call: TRBJ2-1; v_call: TRBV28; cdr3_nt: TGTGCCAGCAGACCTGGCCGTCGAGGGACCTACAATGAGCAGTTCTTC; cdr3_aa: CASRPGRRGTYNEQFF
d_call: -; clone_size: -; cdr3_length: 13; j_call: TRBJ1-6; v_call: TRBV28; cdr3_nt: TGTGCCAGCAGTCTCTCGACCGGGGGACTCCTCCACTTT; cdr3_aa: CASSLSTGGLLHF
d_call: TRBD2; clone_size: -; cdr3_length: 17; j_call: TRBJ2-3; v_call: TRBV5-1; cdr3_nt: TGCGCCAGCAGCTTGACTAGCGGGAGTATGAGCACAGATACGCAGTATTTT; cdr3_aa: CASSLTSGSMSTDTQYF
d_call: TRBD1; clone_size: -; cdr3_length: 18; j_call: TRBJ2-7; v_call: TRBV5-1; cdr3_nt: TGCGCCAGCAAATCCAACTTATCCCCGGGACAGGGAATCAACGAGCAGTACTTC; cdr3_aa: CASKSNLSPGQGINEQYF
d_call: -; clone_size: -; cdr3_length: 13; j_call: TRBJ2-7; v_call: TRBV18; cdr3_nt: TGTGCCAGCTCACCGCTTGACAGTGGTGAGCAGTACTTC; cdr3_aa: CASSPLDSGEQYF
d_call: -; clone_size: once; cdr3_length: 15; j_call: TRBJ2-3; v_call: TRBV5-4; cdr3_nt: TGTGCCAGCAGCTCCTCCCGTCCTAGCACAGATACGCAGTATTTT; cdr3_aa: CASSSSRPSTDTQYF
d_call: -; clone_size: -; cdr3_length: 15; j_call: TRBJ2-3; v_call: TRBV7-9; cdr3_nt: TGTGCCAGCAGCCCCCCGGGTGGCTACACAGATACGCAGTATTTT; cdr3_aa: CASSPPGGYTDTQYF
d_call: -; clone_size: -; cdr3_length: 15; j_call: TRBJ2-7; v_call: TRBV10-1; cdr3_nt: TGCGCCAGCAGAGAGCTCTGGACACCCTTTTTCGAGCAGTACTTC; cdr3_aa: CASRELWTPFFEQYF
d_call: TRBD2; clone_size: -; cdr3_length: 16; j_call: TRBJ2-1; v_call: TRBV5-1; cdr3_nt: TGCGCCAGCAGCCCCCCCAGCGGGAGGGTTTACAATGAGCAGTTCTTC; cdr3_aa: CASSPPSGRVYNEQFF
d_call: TRBD1; clone_size: -; cdr3_length: 14; j_call: TRBJ1-6; v_call: TRBV7-9; cdr3_nt: TGTGCCAGCAGCCTCCGGGACAGCTTTTCACCCCTCCACTTT; cdr3_aa: CASSLRDSFSPLHF
d_call: -; clone_size: -; cdr3_length: 14; j_call: TRBJ2-3; v_call: TRBV19; cdr3_nt: TGTGCCAGTACACGGGCTAGCGTGAAAGATACGCAGTATTTT; cdr3_aa: CASTRASVKDTQYF
d_call: -; clone_size: -; cdr3_length: 15; j_call: TRBJ1-3; v_call: TRBV18; cdr3_nt: TGTGCCAGCTCACCAGCCCAGAACTCTGGAAACACCATATATTTT; cdr3_aa: CASSPAQNSGNTIYF
d_call: TRBD2; clone_size: -; cdr3_length: 13; j_call: TRBJ2-1; v_call: TRBV28; cdr3_nt: TGTGCCAGCAGTTTTGTGGCTAGCGGTGAGCAGTTCTTC; cdr3_aa: CASSFVASGEQFF
d_call: -; clone_size: -; cdr3_length: 16; j_call: TRBJ2-1; v_call: TRBV6-1; cdr3_nt: TGTGCCAGCACTGAGGGCTTCTCGAGCTCCTACAATGAGCAGTTCTTC; cdr3_aa: CASTEGFSSSYNEQFF
d_call: -; clone_size: -; cdr3_length: 13; j_call: TRBJ1-5; v_call: TRBV7-2; cdr3_nt: TGTGCCAGCAGCTTTCAGGGGCGCCAGCCCCAGCATTTT; cdr3_aa: CASSFQGRQPQHF
d_call: TRBD1; clone_size: -; cdr3_length: 14; j_call: TRBJ1-5; v_call: TRBV28; cdr3_nt: TGTGCCAGCCTTCCGGGACAGGGTCACCAGCCCCAGCATTTT; cdr3_aa: CASLPGQGHQPQHF
d_call: -; clone_size: -; cdr3_length: 15; j_call: TRBJ2-1; v_call: TRBV29-1; cdr3_nt: TGCAGCGTTGAGGGGGGGCCGGCGGGAGTAAATGAGCAGTTCTTC; cdr3_aa: CSVEGGPAGVNEQFF
d_call: TRBD2; clone_size: -; cdr3_length: 15; j_call: TRBJ2-1; v_call: TRBV5-4; cdr3_nt: TGTGCCAGCAGCCCAAGCGGGAGGTCGAACAATGAGCAGTTCTTC; cdr3_aa: CASSPSGRSNNEQFF
d_call: -; clone_size: -; cdr3_length: 13; j_call: TRBJ1-1; v_call: TRBV5-4; cdr3_nt: TGTGCCAGCAGCTTGGACAGGCACACTGAAGCTTTCTTT; cdr3_aa: CASSLDRHTEAFF
d_call: -; clone_size: few; cdr3_length: 20; j_call: TRBJ1-5; v_call: TRBV6-2/TRBV6-3; cdr3_nt: TGTGCCAGCAGTTACTTTCGGATTTCCCAGGGTCGGGTAGGCAATCAGCCCCAGCATTTT; cdr3_aa: CASSYFRISQGRVGNQPQHF
d_call: -; clone_size: -; cdr3_length: 17; j_call: TRBJ1-3; v_call: TRBV15; cdr3_nt: TGTGCCACCAGAAAGGGAGCCGCAAACCGCCTTGGAAACACCATATATTTT; cdr3_aa: CATRKGAANRLGNTIYF
d_call: -; clone_size: -; cdr3_length: 13; j_call: TRBJ2-2; v_call: TRBV24-1; cdr3_nt: TGTGCCACCGCGGGACAGAATACCGGGGAGCTGTTTTTT; cdr3_aa: CATAGQNTGELFF
d_call: TRBD1; clone_size: -; cdr3_length: 13; j_call: TRBJ1-1; v_call: TRBV28; cdr3_nt: TGTGCCAGCAAAGGGGGCCTTGGCACTGAAGCTTTCTTT; cdr3_aa: CASKGGLGTEAFF
d_call: -; clone_size: -; cdr3_length: 11; j_call: TRBJ2-1; v_call: TRBV6-5; cdr3_nt: TGTGCCAGCAGGTGGGGGGATGAGCAGTTCTTC; cdr3_aa: CASRWGDEQFF